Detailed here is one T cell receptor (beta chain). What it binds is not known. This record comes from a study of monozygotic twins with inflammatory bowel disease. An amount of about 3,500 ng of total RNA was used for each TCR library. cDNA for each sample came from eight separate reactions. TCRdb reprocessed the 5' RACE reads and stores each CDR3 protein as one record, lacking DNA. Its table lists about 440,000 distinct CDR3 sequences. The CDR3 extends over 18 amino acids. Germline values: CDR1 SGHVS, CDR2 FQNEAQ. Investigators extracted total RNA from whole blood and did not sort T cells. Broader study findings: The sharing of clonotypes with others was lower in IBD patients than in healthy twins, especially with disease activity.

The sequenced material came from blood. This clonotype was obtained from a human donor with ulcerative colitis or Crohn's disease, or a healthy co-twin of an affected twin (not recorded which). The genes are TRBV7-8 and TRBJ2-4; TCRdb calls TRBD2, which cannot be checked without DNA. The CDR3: CASSSLGGEGDAKNIQYF.